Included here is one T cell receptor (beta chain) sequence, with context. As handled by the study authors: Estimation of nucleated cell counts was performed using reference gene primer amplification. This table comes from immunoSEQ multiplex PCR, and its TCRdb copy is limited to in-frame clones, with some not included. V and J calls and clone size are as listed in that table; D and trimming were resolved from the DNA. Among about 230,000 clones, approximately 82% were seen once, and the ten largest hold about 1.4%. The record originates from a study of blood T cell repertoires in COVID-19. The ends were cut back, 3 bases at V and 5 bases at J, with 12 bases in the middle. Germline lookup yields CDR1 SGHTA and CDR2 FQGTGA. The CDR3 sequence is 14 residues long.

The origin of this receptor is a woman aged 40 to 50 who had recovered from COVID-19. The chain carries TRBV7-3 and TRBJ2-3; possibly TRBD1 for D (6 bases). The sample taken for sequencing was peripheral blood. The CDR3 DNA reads TGTGCCAGCAGCTTCGGCTTACAGGGAGATACGCAGTATTTT. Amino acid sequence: CASSFGLQGDTQYF.